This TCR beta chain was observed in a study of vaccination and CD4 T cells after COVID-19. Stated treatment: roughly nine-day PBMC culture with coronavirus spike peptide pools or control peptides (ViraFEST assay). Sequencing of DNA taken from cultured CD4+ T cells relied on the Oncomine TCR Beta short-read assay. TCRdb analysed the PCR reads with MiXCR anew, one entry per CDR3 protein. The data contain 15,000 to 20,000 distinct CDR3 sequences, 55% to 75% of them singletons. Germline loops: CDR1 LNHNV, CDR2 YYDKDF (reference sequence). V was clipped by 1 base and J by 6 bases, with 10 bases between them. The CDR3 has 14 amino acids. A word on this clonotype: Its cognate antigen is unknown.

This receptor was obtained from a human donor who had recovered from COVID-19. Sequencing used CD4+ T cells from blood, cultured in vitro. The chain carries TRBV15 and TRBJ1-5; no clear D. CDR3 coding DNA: TGTGCCACCAGCAGAGTTGGGGAGCGTCAGCCCCAGCATTTT. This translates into CATSRVGERQPQHF. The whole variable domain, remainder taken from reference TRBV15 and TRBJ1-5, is DAMVIQNPRYQVTQFGKPVTLSCSQTLNHNVMYWYQQKSSQAPKLLFHYYDKDFNNEADTPDNFQSRRPNTSFCFLDIRSPGLGDTAMYLCATSRVGERQPQHFGDGTRLSIL.